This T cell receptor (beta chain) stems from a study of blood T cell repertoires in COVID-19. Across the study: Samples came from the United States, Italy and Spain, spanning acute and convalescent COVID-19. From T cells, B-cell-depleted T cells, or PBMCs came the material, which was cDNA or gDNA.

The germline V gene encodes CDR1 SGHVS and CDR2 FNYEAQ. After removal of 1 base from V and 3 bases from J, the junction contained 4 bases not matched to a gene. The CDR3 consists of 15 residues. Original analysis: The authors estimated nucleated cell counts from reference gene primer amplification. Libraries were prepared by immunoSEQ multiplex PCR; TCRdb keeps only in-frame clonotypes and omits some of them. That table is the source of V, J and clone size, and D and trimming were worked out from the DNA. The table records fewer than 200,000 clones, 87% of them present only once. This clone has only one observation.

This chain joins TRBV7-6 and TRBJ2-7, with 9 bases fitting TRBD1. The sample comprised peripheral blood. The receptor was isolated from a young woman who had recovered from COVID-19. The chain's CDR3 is CASSLETGGRYEQYF. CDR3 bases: TGTGCCAGCAGCTTAGAGACAGGGGGACGCTACGAGCAGTACTTC.